This TCR beta chain was documented in a study of cytotoxic CD8 clonotypes in ibrutinib-treated CLL. The study's findings and limits: Public clonotypes were seen rarely and were contracted or stable on treatment.

TCRdb's table, derived via immunoSEQ multiplex PCR, lists solely in-frame clones and lacks some. The sample comprises some 7,000 clones, approximately 79% of which are singletons, and 3.8% rests with the top ten. The V end lost 4 bases, the J end lost 13 bases, and 17 bases lay between the germline ends. This CDR3 comprises 13 residues. The germline V gene has CDR1 MGHRA and CDR2 YSYEKL. Note on this clone: Its antigen remains unidentified.

The source was PBMCs, collected before ibrutinib treatment. V gene TRBV4-1 combines with J gene TRBJ2-4; unclear D gene. This clonotype was sampled from a human donor with chronic lymphocytic leukemia. CDR3 residues: CASSLTRVPPQYF. CDR3 coding DNA: TGCGCCAGCAGCCTTACTCGAGTTCCCCCACAGTACTTC.